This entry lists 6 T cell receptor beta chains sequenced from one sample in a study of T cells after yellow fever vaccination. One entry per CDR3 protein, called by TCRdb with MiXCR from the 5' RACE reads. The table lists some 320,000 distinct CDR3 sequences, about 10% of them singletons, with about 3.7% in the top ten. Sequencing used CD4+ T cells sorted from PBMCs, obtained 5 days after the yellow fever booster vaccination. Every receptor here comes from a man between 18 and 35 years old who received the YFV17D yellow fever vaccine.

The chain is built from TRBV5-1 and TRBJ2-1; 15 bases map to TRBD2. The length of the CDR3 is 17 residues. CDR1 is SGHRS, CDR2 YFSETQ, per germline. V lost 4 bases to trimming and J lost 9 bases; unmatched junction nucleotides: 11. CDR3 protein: CASSTFRTSGGAVEQFF. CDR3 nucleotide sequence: TGCGCCAGCAGCACATTCCGGACTAGCGGGGGGGCCGTTGAGCAGTTCTTC.

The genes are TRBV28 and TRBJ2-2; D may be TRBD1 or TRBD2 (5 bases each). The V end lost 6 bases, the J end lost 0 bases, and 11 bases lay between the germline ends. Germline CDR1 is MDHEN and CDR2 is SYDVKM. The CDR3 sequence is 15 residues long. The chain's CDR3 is CASRNWGSNTGELFF. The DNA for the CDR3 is TGTGCCAGCAGAAATTGGGGGTCGAACACCGGGGAGCTGTTTTTT.

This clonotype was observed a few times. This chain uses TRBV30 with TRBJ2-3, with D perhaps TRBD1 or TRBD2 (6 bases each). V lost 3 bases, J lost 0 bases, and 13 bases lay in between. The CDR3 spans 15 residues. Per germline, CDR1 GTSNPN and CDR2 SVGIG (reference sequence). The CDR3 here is CAWSGGYSSTDTQYF. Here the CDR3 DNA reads TGTGCCTGGAGCGGGGGCTACTCTAGCACAGATACGCAGTATTTT. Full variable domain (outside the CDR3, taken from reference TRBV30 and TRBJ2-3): SQTIHQWPATLVQPVGSPLSLECTVEGTSNPNLYWYRQAAGRGLQLLFYSVGIGQISSEVPQNLSASRPQDRQFILSSKKLLLSDSGFYLCAWSGGYSSTDTQYFGPGTRLTVL.

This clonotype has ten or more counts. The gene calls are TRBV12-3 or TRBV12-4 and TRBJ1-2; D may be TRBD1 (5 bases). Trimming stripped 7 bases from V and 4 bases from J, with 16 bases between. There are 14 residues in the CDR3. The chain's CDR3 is CASTPNSGAYGYTF. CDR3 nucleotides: TGTGCCAGCACTCCAAACTCCGGGGCCTATGGCTACACCTTC.

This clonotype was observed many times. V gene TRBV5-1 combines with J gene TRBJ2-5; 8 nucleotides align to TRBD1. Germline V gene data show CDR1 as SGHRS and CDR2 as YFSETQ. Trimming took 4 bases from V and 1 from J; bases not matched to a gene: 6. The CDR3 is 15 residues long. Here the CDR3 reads CASSLPTGGQETQYF. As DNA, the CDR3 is TGCGCCAGCAGCCTGCCTACAGGGGGCCAAGAGACCCAGTACTTC.

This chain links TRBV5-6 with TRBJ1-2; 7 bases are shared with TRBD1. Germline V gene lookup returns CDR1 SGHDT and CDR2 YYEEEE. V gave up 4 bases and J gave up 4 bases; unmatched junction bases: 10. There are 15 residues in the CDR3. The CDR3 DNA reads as TGTGCCAGCAGCCCAGGGGGGGACGGCATCTATGGCTACACCTTC. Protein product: CASSPGGDGIYGYTF. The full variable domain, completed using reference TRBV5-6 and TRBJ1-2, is DAGVTQSPTHLIKTRGQQVTLRCSPKSGHDTVSWYQQALGQGPQFIFQYYEEEERQRGNFPDRFSGHQFPNYSSELNVNALLLGDSALYLCASSPGGDGIYGYTFGSGTRLTVV.